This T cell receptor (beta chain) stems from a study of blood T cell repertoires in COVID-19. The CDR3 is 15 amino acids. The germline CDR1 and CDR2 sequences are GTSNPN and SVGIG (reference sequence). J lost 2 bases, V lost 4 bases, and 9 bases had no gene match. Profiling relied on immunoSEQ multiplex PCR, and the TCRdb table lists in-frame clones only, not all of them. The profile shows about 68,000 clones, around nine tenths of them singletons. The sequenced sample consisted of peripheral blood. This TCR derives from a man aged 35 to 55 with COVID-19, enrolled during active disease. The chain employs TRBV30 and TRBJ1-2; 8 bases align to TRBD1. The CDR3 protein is CAWILPGTGNYGYTF. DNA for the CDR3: TGTGCCTGGATTCTCCCCGGGACAGGCAACTATGGCTACACCTTC.